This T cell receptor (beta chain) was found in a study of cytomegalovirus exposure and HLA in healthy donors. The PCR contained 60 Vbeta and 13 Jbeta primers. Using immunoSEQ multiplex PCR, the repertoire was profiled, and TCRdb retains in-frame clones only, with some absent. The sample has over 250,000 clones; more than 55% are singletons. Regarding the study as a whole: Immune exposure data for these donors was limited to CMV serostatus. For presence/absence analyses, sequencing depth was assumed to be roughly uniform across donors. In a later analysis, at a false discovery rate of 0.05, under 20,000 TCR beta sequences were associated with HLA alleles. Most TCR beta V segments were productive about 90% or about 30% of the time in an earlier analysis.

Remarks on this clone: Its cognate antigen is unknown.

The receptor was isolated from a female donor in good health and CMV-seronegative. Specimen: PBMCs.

The CDR3 DNA follows: TGCGCCAGCAGGAAGACAGGGAACAATGAGCAGTTCTTC. This encodes CASRKTGNNEQFF. The chain couples TRBV5-1 to TRBJ2-1, with TRBD1 matching 7 bases. CDR3 size: 13 residues. The ends lost 5 bases at V and 5 bases at J; junction bases unmatched: 4. Germline values: CDR1 SGHRS, CDR2 YFSETQ.